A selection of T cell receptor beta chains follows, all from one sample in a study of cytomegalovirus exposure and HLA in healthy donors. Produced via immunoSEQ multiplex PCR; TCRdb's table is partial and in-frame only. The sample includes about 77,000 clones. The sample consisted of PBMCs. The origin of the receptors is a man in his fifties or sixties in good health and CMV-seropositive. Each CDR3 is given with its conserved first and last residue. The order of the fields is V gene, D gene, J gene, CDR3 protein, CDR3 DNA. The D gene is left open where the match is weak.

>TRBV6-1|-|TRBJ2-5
CASTLAASHQETQYF
TGTGCCAGCACTCTAGCTGCTTCACACCAAGAGACCCAGTACTTC
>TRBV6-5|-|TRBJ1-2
CASSYSNYYGYTF
TGTGCCAGCAGTTACTCGAACTACTATGGCTACACCTTC
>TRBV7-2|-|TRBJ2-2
CASSLSSSFRGGELFF
TGTGCCAGCAGCTTATCGAGCTCGTTCCGTGGCGGGGAGCTGTTTTTT
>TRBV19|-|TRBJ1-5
CASSLRGGEMIGQPQHF
TGTGCCAGTAGTCTCCGAGGGGGGGAAATGATCGGGCAGCCCCAGCATTTT
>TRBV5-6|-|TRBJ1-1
CASSSIVRDGNTEAFF
TGTGCCAGCAGCTCCATCGTCAGGGATGGGAACACTGAAGCTTTCTTT
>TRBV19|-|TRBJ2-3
CASKGTSTDTQYF
TGTGCCAGTAAGGGGACTAGCACAGATACGCAGTATTTT
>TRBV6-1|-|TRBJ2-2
CASSSGTLNTGELFF
TGTGCCAGCAGTTCCGGGACACTTAACACCGGGGAGCTGTTTTTT
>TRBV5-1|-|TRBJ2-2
CASSPPQGSNTGELFF
TGCGCCAGCAGCCCGCCCCAGGGGTCGAACACCGGGGAGCTGTTTTTT
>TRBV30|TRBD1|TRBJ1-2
CAAEEGQLVYGYTF
TGTGCCGCCGAAGAGGGACAGCTTGTTTATGGCTACACCTTC
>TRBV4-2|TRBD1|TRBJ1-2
CASSQPGGGSEGYTF
TGTGCCAGCAGCCAACCAGGGGGCGGATCAGAGGGCTACACCTTC
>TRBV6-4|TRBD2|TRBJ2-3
CASSVTAGYTDTQYF
TGTGCCAGCAGTGTCACAGCGGGATACACAGATACGCAGTATTTT
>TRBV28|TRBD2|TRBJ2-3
CASSLLAGLTDTQYF
TGTGCCAGCAGTTTACTAGCGGGACTCACAGATACGCAGTATTTT
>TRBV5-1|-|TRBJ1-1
CASSLEGGDTEAFF
TGCGCCAGCAGCTTGGAAGGCGGGGACACTGAAGCTTTCTTT
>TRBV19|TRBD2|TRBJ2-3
CASSIQSGSPDTQYF
TGTGCCAGTAGTATTCAGAGCGGGAGTCCAGATACGCAGTATTTT
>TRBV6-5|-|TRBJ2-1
CASSYSTDVTVQFF
TGTGCCAGCAGTTACTCGACAGACGTGACAGTGCAGTTCTTC
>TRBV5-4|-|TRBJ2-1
CASSTPPGLSYNEQFF
TGTGCCAGCAGCACCCCACCGGGACTCTCCTACAATGAGCAGTTCTTC
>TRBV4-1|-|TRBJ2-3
CASSLSIGVEQYF
TGCGCCAGCAGCCTATCGATCGGGGTCGAGCAGTATTTT
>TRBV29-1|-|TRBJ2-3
CSVLKGGGEDTDTQYF
TGCAGCGTTCTCAAGGGGGGAGGGGAGGACACAGATACGCAGTATTTT
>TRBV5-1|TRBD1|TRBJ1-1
CASTGDLGGATEAFF
TGCGCCAGCACAGGGGACCTAGGGGGCGCGACTGAAGCTTTCTTT
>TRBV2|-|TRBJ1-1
CASSEATETEAFF
TGTGCCAGCAGTGAGGCGACAGAGACTGAAGCTTTCTTT
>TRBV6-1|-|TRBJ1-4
CASSELATNEKLFF
TGTGCCAGCAGCGAACTTGCAACTAATGAAAAACTGTTTTTT
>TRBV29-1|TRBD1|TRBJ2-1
CSVESDREIYNEQFF
TGCAGCGTTGAATCGGACAGGGAGATTTACAATGAGCAGTTCTTC
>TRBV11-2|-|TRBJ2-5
CASSLQWLDRETQYF
TGTGCCAGCAGCTTACAATGGCTAGATAGGGAGACCCAGTACTTC
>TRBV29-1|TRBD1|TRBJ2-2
CSAQGQGLAGELFF
TGCAGCGCCCAGGGACAGGGGTTGGCCGGGGAGCTGTTTTTT
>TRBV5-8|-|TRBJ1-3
CASSPRTAGNTIYF
TGTGCCAGCAGCCCGAGGACAGCTGGAAACACCATATATTTT
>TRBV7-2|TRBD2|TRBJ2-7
CASSFGGRAYEQYF
TGTGCCAGCAGCTTCGGCGGGAGGGCCTACGAGCAGTACTTC
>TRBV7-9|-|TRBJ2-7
CASSLDGSYEQYF
TGTGCCAGCAGCTTAGACGGCTCCTACGAGCAGTACTTC
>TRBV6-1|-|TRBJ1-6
CASSVRVLNSPLHF
TGTGCCAGCAGTGTTAGAGTACTTAATTCACCCCTCCACTTT
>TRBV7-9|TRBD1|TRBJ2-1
CASSLGQGAYSDKFF
TGTGCCAGCAGCTTGGGACAGGGGGCTTACAGTGACAAGTTCTTC